This T cell receptor beta chain comes out of a study of blood T cell repertoires in COVID-19. TCRdb's copy holds only in-frame clones and misses some; the assay was immunoSEQ multiplex PCR. The sample includes around 170,000 clones, about four fifths of them seen just once. This clone was seen only a few times. The CDR3 totals 16 residues. Unmatched junction bases numbered 8, after V lost 4 bases and J lost 4 bases. CDR1 SGHNT and CDR2 YYREEE come from the germline V gene (reference sequence). The clonotype comes from a woman in her seventies with COVID-19, enrolled during active disease. J is TRBJ2-2 and V is TRBV5-4; 9 nucleotides align to TRBD1. Sequenced input: peripheral blood. The CDR3 nucleotides are TGTGCCAGCAGCCTGGCGCGACAGGGGGGCACCGGGGAGCTGTTTTTT. Translation gives CASSLARQGGTGELFF.